This T cell receptor (beta chain) emerged from a study of T cell responses to AZD1222 COVID-19 vaccine. Remarks on this clone: Its cognate antigen is unknown.

There are 13 residues in the CDR3. CDR1 and CDR2 (germline): SNHLY, FYNNEI. With 7 bases removed from V and 8 bases from J, the gap between germline ends came to 15 bases. Generated by immunoSEQ multiplex PCR, the TCRdb table keeps only in-frame clones and is missing some. The sample includes more than 80,000 clones, 80% to 90% of them seen just once. Study-level findings and limits: No repertoire was sampled before or during the peak T cell response, only after it.

The specimen was peripheral blood, collected 28 days after the second AZD1222 dose. The chain employs TRBV2 and TRBJ2-1; D unclear. The source of this sequence is an adult who received the AZD1222 COVID-19 vaccine. The CDR3 loop is CASNQVAFDEQFF. In nucleotides, the CDR3 is TGTGCCAGCAACCAGGTCGCATTTGATGAGCAGTTCTTC. The entire variable domain, with the rest obtained from reference TRBV2 and TRBJ2-1, is as follows: EPEVTQTPSHQVTQMGQEVILRCVPISNHLYFYWYRQILGQKVEFLVSFYNNEISEKSEIFDDQFSVERPDGSNFTLKIRSTKLEDSAMYFCASNQVAFDEQFFGPGTRLTVL.